The entry that follows covers one T cell receptor beta chain sequence. The data are from a study of long-term antiretroviral therapy in people with HIV. At survey level, the immunoSEQ assay was run in its v3.0 version. Measured with immunoSEQ multiplex PCR; TCRdb has only the in-frame clones, and not every one. The repertoire has roughly 38,000 clones, about 80% of them found once; the top ten carry 4.5% to 6%. Germline V lookup: CDR1 SGHKS, CDR2 YYEKEE (reference sequence). The ends lost 3 bases at V and 5 bases at J; junction bases unmatched: 9. The CDR3 is made up of 15 amino acids. V is TRBV5-5 and J is TRBJ2-3, with 7 bases lining up with TRBD2. This receptor was identified in a man younger than 40 with HIV. The sample was unsorted PBMCs, taken 3.4 years after starting antiretroviral therapy. The CDR3 protein is CASSSVAGRVDTQYF. CDR3 bases: TGTGCCAGCAGCTCGGTCGCGGGGAGGGTAGATACGCAGTATTTT.